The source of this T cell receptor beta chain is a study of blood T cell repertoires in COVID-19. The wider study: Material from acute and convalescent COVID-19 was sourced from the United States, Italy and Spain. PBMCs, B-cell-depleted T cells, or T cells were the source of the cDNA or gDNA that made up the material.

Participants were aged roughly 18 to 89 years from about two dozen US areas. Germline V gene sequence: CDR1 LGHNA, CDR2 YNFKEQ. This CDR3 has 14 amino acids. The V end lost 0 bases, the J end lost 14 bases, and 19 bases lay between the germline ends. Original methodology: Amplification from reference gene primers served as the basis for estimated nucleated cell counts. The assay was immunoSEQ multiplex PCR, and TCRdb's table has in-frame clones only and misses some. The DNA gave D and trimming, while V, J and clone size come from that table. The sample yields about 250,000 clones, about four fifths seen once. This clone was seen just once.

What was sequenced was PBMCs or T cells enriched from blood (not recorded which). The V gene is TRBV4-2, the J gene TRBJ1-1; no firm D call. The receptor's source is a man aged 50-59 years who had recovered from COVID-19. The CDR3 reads CASSQERPSPLRFF. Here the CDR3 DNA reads TGTGCCAGCAGCCAAGAGAGGCCCTCACCGCTTCGGTTCTTT.